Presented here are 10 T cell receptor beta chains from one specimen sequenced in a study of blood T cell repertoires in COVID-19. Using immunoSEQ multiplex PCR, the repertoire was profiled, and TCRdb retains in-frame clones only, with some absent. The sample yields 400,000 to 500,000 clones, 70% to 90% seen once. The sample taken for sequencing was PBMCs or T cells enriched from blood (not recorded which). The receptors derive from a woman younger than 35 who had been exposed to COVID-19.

This chain's CDR3 is CASSKRGNYNEQFF. The CDR3 region has the DNA TGTGCCAGCAGCAAGCGGGGCAACTACAATGAGCAGTTCTTC. J is TRBJ2-1 and V is TRBV2; 7 bases fit TRBD2. CDR1 and CDR2 from the germline V gene are SNHLY and FYNNEI. After removal of 6 bases from V and 3 bases from J, the junction contained 5 bases not matched to a gene. The CDR3 runs 14 residues.

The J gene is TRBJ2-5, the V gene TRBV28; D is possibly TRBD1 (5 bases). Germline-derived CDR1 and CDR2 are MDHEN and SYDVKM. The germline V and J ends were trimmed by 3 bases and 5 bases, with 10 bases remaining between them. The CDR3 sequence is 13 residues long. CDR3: CASSFGQWETQYF. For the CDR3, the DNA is TGTGCCAGCAGTTTTGGACAATGGGAGACCCAGTACTTC.

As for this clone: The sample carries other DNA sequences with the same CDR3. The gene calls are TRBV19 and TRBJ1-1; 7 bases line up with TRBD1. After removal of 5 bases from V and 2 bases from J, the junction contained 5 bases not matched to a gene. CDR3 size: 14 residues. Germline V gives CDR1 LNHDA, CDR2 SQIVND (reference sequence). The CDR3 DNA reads TGTGCCAGTAGTCGACAGGGCGGAAACACTGAAGCTTTCTTT. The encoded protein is CASSRQGGNTEAFF.

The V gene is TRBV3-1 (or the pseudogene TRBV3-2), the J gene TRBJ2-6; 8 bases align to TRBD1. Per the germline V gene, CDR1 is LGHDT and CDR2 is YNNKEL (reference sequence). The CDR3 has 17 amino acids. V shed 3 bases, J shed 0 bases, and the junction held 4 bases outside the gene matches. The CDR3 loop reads CASSHYGQGSGANVLTF. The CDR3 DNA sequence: TGTGCCAGCAGCCATTACGGACAGGGCTCTGGGGCCAACGTCCTGACTTTC.

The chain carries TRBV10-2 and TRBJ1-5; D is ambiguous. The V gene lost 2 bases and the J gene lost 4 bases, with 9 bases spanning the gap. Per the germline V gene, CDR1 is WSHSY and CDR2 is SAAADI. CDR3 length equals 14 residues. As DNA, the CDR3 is TGCGCCAGCAGTGAGATGGGAGCTAATCAGCCCCAGCATTTT. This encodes CASSEMGANQPQHF.

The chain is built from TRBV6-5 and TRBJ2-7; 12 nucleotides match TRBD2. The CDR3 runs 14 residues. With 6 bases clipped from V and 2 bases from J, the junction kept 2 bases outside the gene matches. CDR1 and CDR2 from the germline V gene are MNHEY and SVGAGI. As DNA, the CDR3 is TGTGCCAGCAGGAGGACTAGCGGGGCCTACGAGCAGTACTTC. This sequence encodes CASRRTSGAYEQYF.

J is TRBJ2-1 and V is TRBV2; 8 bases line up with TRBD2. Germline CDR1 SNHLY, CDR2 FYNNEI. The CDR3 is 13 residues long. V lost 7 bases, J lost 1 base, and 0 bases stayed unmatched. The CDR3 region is CASIAGSYNEQFF. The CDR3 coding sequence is TGTGCCAGCATAGCGGGGTCCTACAATGAGCAGTTCTTC.

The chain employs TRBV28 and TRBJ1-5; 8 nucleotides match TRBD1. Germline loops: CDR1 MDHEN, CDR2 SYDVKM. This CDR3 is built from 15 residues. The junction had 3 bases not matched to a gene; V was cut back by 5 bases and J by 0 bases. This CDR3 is CASSAGGSSNQPQHF. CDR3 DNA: TGTGCCAGCAGTGCAGGGGGCTCTAGCAATCAGCCCCAGCATTTT.

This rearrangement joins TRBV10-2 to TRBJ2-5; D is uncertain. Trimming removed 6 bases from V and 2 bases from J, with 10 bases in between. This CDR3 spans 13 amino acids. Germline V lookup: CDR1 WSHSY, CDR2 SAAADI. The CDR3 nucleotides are TGCGCCAGCAGGGAACAGCAGCAAGAGACCCAGTACTTC. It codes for CASREQQQETQYF.

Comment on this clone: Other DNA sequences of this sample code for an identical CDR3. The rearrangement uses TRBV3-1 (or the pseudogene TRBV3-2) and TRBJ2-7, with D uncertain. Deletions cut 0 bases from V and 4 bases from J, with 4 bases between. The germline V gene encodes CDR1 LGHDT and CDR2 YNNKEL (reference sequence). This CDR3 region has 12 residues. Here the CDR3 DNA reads TGTGCCAGCAGCCAAGAACTGTACGAGCAGTACTTC. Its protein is CASSQELYEQYF.